This is a list of T cell receptor beta chains from one sample in a study of CD8+ T cells in alopecia areata. Sequencing was performed with immunoSEQ multiplex PCR; in TCRdb, only in-frame clones are kept and a portion is missing. The sample carries 150,000 to 200,000 clones, around 57% recorded once. Sequencing was carried out using CD4+ T cells sorted from blood. The receptor source for this set is a human donor in good health. The CDR3 runs from the conserved cysteine through the conserved F or W. Size values are once, few and many counts, or a class for expanded clones, and some rows have none.

TRBV27	TRBJ1-1	-	CASGPQGKNTEAFF
TRBV9	TRBJ2-7	few	CASSVVGGLRQSEQYF
TRBV19	TRBJ1-1	few	CASSIGVQAFF
TRBV4-1	TRBJ2-1	-	CASSQAAGTSGRGEQFF
TRBV9	TRBJ1-3	-	CASSGAAGYNTIYF
TRBV29-1	TRBJ2-3	-	CSVHNRATSTDTQYF
TRBV30	TRBJ1-2	-	CARLRERDGYTF
TRBV19	TRBJ2-6	-	CASSTSGHSSGANVLTF
TRBV29-1	TRBJ2-4	-	CSVVKGVQGNIQYF
TRBV4-1	TRBJ2-7	few	CASSLRGGYEQYF
TRBV4-1	TRBJ2-2	-	CASSQKPHGAYPSTGELFF
TRBV7-9	TRBJ2-5	few	CASSLAAGPETQYF
TRBV28	TRBJ1-3	few	CASSLYRLTSGNTIYF
TRBV28	TRBJ1-2	few	CASNPQGHGYTF
TRBV15	TRBJ1-3	-	CATTLTGTPEGNTIYF
TRBV4-1	TRBJ1-4	-	CASSQAMSEKLFF
TRBV7-8	TRBJ2-4	many	CASSLDLQTEGRQYF
TRBV4-1	TRBJ1-1	-	CASSQSVLIGAFF
TRBV7-2	TRBJ2-7	few	CASSAWRLDYEQYF
TRBV5-4	TRBJ2-2	-	CASSSRTGRPGELFF
TRBV29-1	TRBJ2-1	once	CSVPTGWDYNEQFF
TRBV4-1	TRBJ2-7	-	CASSQPTSGAYEQYF
TRBV29-1	TRBJ2-6	-	CSVEEALSGANVLTF
TRBV5-1	TRBJ2-1	-	CASRVHPSYNEQFF